This is a list of T cell receptor beta chains from one sample in a study of control samples from healthy donors and cancer patients. Repertoires were generated with immunoSEQ multiplex PCR, while TCRdb's copy carries only in-frame clones and drops some. The table includes some 120,000 clones, 85% to 90% detected once. What was sequenced was blood. The receptors shown here come from a woman in her seventies in good health. Each CDR3 is given with its conserved first and last residue. D genes are given only for firm matches. The size entry is marked missing in some rows and otherwise reads once, few, many or a size class.

clone_size j_call d_call v_call cdr3_aa cdr3_nt
NA TRBJ1-4 NA TRBV19 CASSMDGANEKLFF TGTGCCAGTAGTATGGATGGGGCTAATGAAAAACTGTTTTTT
NA TRBJ2-5 NA TRBV24-1 CAAQSELGTQYF TGTGCCGCCCAAAGCGAGCTGGGGACCCAGTACTTC
few TRBJ1-2 NA TRBV27 CASSPSGNYGYTF TGTGCCAGCAGTCCCTCCGGCAACTATGGCTACACCTTC
once TRBJ1-3 NA TRBV2 CASSEIAGVRRNTIYF TGTGCCAGCAGTGAGATCGCTGGGGTTAGGAGAAACACCATATATTTT
NA TRBJ2-5 TRBD1 TRBV5-5 CASSSVGQGGETQYF TGTGCCAGCAGCTCGGTGGGACAGGGGGGAGAGACCCAGTACTTC
NA TRBJ2-5 TRBD1 TRBV9 CASGQGWETQYF TGTGCCAGCGGACAGGGTTGGGAGACCCAGTACTTC
NA TRBJ2-1 TRBD2 TRBV4-2 CASSQDASGGTYNEQFF TGTGCCAGCAGCCAAGACGCTAGCGGGGGAACCTACAATGAGCAGTTCTTC
NA TRBJ1-2 NA TRBV9 CASSGTGRGDENYGYTF TGTGCCAGCAGCGGGACGGGGAGGGGCGATGAAAACTATGGCTACACCTTC
NA TRBJ1-1 NA TRBV5-4 CASSLDRVGEAFF TGTGCCAGCAGCTTGGACAGGGTTGGTGAAGCTTTCTTT
NA TRBJ1-1 NA TRBV10-3 CAITPRHQGHEAFF TGTGCCATCACTCCCAGACATCAGGGGCATGAAGCTTTCTTT
NA TRBJ2-2 NA TRBV7-2 CASSPQDTNTGELFF TGTGCCAGCAGCCCACAGGATACGAACACCGGGGAGCTGTTTTTT
NA TRBJ2-7 NA TRBV4-1 CASSQDGRSNEQYF TGCGCCAGCAGCCAAGATGGCAGATCAAACGAGCAGTACTTC
NA TRBJ2-3 TRBD2 TRBV2 CASRLLADTQYF TGTGCCAGCAGATTACTAGCGGATACGCAGTATTTT
NA TRBJ2-5 NA TRBV7-3 CASSSQRQETQYF TGTGCCAGCAGCTCACAGCGCCAAGAGACCCAGTACTTC
NA TRBJ1-1 NA TRBV4-1 CASSQEGDIVNTEAFF TGCGCCAGCAGCCAAGAGGGGGACATCGTGAACACTGAAGCTTTCTTT
once TRBJ2-2 TRBD2 TRBV7-3 CASSPPGLAGTANTGELFF TGTGCCAGCAGCCCCCCCGGGCTAGCGGGGACCGCGAACACCGGGGAGCTGTTTTTT
NA TRBJ1-1 NA TRBV13 CASSETGRSFMNTEAFF TGTGCCAGCAGCGAGACTGGACGGTCTTTCATGAACACTGAAGCTTTCTTT